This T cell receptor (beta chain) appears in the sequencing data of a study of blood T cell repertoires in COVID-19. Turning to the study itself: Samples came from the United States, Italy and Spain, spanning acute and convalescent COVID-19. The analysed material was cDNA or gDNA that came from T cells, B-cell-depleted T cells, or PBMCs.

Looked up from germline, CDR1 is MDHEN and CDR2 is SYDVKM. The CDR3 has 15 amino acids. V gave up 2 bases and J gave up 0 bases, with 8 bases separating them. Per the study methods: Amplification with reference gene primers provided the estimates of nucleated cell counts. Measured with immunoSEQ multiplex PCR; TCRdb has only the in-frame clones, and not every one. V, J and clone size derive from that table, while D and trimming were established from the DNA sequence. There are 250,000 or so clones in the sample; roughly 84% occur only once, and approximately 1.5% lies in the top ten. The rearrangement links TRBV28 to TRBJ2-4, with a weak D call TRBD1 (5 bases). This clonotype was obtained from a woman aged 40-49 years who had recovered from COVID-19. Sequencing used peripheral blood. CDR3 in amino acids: CASSLGQIAKNIQYF. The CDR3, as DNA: TGTGCCAGCAGTTTAGGACAAATAGCCAAAAACATTCAGTACTTC.